The 9 T cell receptor beta chains reported below all come from one sample, sequenced in a study of spatial heterogeneity in lung cancer. TCRdb analysed the 5' RACE reads with MiXCR anew, one entry per CDR3 protein. The sample has about 120,000 distinct CDR3 sequences; about 12% are singletons. Regarding time point: blood at routine non-recurrence follow-up after resection. No cells were sorted before sequencing. The whole RNA sequenced was extracted from tumor, nontumor lung or frozen PBMC. Here the sequenced sample was PBMCs, taken at follow-up. The receptors were sampled from a male donor with early-stage non-small cell lung cancer.

The chain recombines TRBV6-1 with TRBJ2-1; TRBD1 aligns across 11 bases. The CDR3 is 15 amino acids. In germline, CDR1 is MNHNS, CDR2 SASEGT. J was trimmed by 3 bases and V by 7 bases; bases with no gene match: 5. For the CDR3, the DNA is TGTGCCAGCAAGCCCGGGACAGGGGGCTACAATGAGCAGTTCTTC. Residues: CASKPGTGGYNEQFF.

The chain employs TRBV7-9 and TRBJ2-7; 9 positions agree with TRBD1. V was pared by 4 bases and J by 3 bases, with 4 bases of the junction left unmatched. The CDR3 spans 14 residues. Germline CDR1 reads SEHNR; CDR2 reads FQNEAQ (reference sequence). CDR3 nucleotide sequence: TGTGCCAGCAGCTCCGGGACAGGGAACTACGAGCAGTACTTC. This encodes CASSSGTGNYEQYF.

The chain carries TRBV7-9 and TRBJ1-1; D gene ambiguous. V was pared by 4 bases and J by 1 base, with 10 bases between. Germline assignment: CDR1 SEHNR and CDR2 FQNEAQ (reference sequence). The CDR3 runs to 14 residues. The CDR3 region is CASSSSGRNTEAFF. CDR3 nucleotides: TGTGCCAGCAGCTCCTCAGGACGGAACACTGAAGCTTTCTTT.

This clonotype came up many times. This sequence joins TRBV7-9 and TRBJ1-1; 8 bases map to TRBD1. V shed 5 bases and J 10 bases; nucleotides not matched to a gene: 6. CDR3 length equals 12 residues. From germline, CDR1 is SEHNR and CDR2 FQNEAQ (reference sequence). CDR3 in DNA: TGTGCCAGCAGCCAGGACAGGGCGAGAGCTTTCTTT. Protein: CASSQDRARAFF.

This sequence joins TRBV6-5 and TRBJ2-1, with D perhaps TRBD1 (5 bases). The CDR3 length is 15 residues. Germline lookup yields CDR1 MNHEY and CDR2 SVGAGI. Trimming cost V 5 bases and J 6 bases, with 17 bases left between them. CDR3 region: CASSISFRTPNEQFF. DNA for the CDR3: TGTGCCAGCAGTATCTCGTTTCGGACACCCAATGAGCAGTTCTTC.

This clonotype was seen many times. The J gene is TRBJ2-7, the V gene TRBV5-1; D perhaps matches TRBD2 (5 bases). CDR3 size: 15 residues. In germline, CDR1 is SGHRS, CDR2 YFSETQ. V was cut by 4 bases and J by 3 bases, with 17 bases left in between. CDR3 sequence reads: CASSPGNINLYEQYF. DNA of the CDR3: TGCGCCAGCAGCCCCGGGAATATAAACCTCTACGAGCAGTACTTC.

In its sample, this clonotype was seen many times. CDR3 DNA sequence: TGCAGTGCTAGAGGGTCCCGGGGGGCGAGTGGCTACACCTTC. Translated: CSARGSRGASGYTF. The chain uses TRBV20-1 and TRBJ1-2, with D maybe TRBD1 (6 bases). From germline, CDR1 is DFQATT and CDR2 SNEGSKA (reference sequence). The V end lost 1 base, the J end lost 7 bases, and 16 bases lay between the germline ends. The CDR3 totals 14 residues.

This clonotype was observed a few times. The chain recombines TRBV27 with TRBJ2-5; TRBD2 matches at 13 bases. V gave up 4 bases and J gave up 1 base; unmatched junction bases: 6. Per germline, CDR1 MNHEY and CDR2 SMNVEV (reference sequence). This CDR3 has 17 amino acids. The CDR3 loop reads CASSSGLAGAPQETQYF. The CDR3 nucleotides read TGTGCCAGCAGTTCAGGACTAGCGGGGGCTCCCCAAGAGACCCAGTACTTC.

This clonotype has at least ten counts. The rearrangement links TRBV27 to TRBJ1-2, with D perhaps matching TRBD1 (6 bases). Trimming shortened V by 2 bases and J by 3 bases, and 16 bases separated the two germline ends. The germline V gene has CDR1 MNHEY and CDR2 SMNVEV (reference sequence). The CDR3 is 16 amino acids. The DNA of the CDR3 is TGTGCCAGCAGTTTAAGCCTTGCGGCAGGGGACTATGGCTACACCTTC. Its translation is CASSLSLAAGDYGYTF.